This T cell receptor (beta chain) was profiled in a study of T cell repertoires in cytomegalovirus infection. As for the study in general: Through public TCR beta signatures, both CMV infection and matching HLA type were indicated.

This clonotype was seen repeatedly, ten times or more. Its antigen remains unknown. In TCRdb, the reads were re-called with MiXCR into one record per CDR3 protein. The data show over 450,000 distinct CDR3 sequences, with about 11% seen just once and roughly 10% held by the top ten. Notes on the study in general: There were HLA-C-restricted CMV-specific TCR beta clonotypes dominating the ex vivo response. Cumulative frequency of public TCR beta families picked out carriers of CMV plus the relevant HLA.

Sequencing was done on a sample of PBMCs. The TCR originated in a human donor in good health (CMV status not recorded). Some clones in this sample may be carry-over from other donors' samples.

As DNA, the CDR3 is TGTGCCAGCAGTTCTCCCCTTGATCAGGGAGGGAACACTGAAGCTTTCTTT. Translation: CASSSPLDQGGNTEAFF. The chain uses TRBV28 and TRBJ1-1, with D possibly being TRBD1 (5 bases). The ends were cut back, 4 bases at V and 1 base at J, with 19 bases in the middle. Germline V CDR1 and CDR2: MDHEN, SYDVKM. The CDR3 is 17 residues long.